A selection of T cell receptor beta chains follows, all from one sample in a study of cytomegalovirus exposure and HLA in healthy donors. TCRdb's table, derived via immunoSEQ multiplex PCR, lists solely in-frame clones and lacks some. The table includes about 200,000 clones, around 87% detected once. The sequencing input was PBMCs. These receptors were collected from a woman younger than 30 in good health and CMV-seropositive. Both conserved end residues are trimmed from each CDR3. Rows give clone size only sometimes, using once, few, many, or a class for an expanded clone.

J	V	size	CDR3
TRBJ2-7	TRBV4-2	-	ASSQVYPGQEYEQY
TRBJ1-5	TRBV19	-	ASSGTGGNQPQH
TRBJ1-2	TRBV28	-	ASSPMKFNYGYT
TRBJ2-5	TRBV12-5	-	ASGSPGVVETQY
TRBJ2-1	TRBV7-8	-	ASSLGDTAYNEQF
TRBJ1-1	TRBV4-1	-	ASSPNAVEEAF
TRBJ2-7	TRBV5-1	once	ASSLEVLASPLEQY
TRBJ1-1	TRBV21-1	-	ASRVQGVHTEAF
TRBJ1-1	TRBV4-1	-	ASSLSSNTEAF
TRBJ2-1	TRBV25-1	-	ASSESADRGESYNEQF
TRBJ2-7	TRBV27	few	ASSLGAGGPYEQY
TRBJ1-1	TRBV6-5	-	ASSYSPDTPNTEAF
TRBJ1-5	TRBV6-1	-	ASSGSRFNQPQH
TRBJ1-1	TRBV19	-	ASSFKPTGSFMNTEAF
TRBJ2-1	TRBV13	-	ASSRRDLGANEQF
TRBJ2-7	TRBV5-1	-	ASSLQEGNEQY
TRBJ2-2	TRBV27	-	ASKGSGPTGELF
TRBJ2-1	TRBV29-1	-	SDGDFFAYNEQF
TRBJ2-6	TRBV5-1	-	ASSLRAGTFPVSGANVLT
TRBJ2-7	TRBV27	-	ASSLKVGAVPYEQY
TRBJ2-7	TRBV19	-	ASSIDPWDSLYEQY
TRBJ2-7	TRBV6-5	few	ASTGLGEQY
TRBJ2-3	TRBV9	-	ASSVQTDTQY
TRBJ2-7	TRBV2	-	ASSEALLGSSYEQY
TRBJ2-1	TRBV27	-	ASSDAGTYDEQF
TRBJ2-4	TRBV4-1	-	ASSQAGQAGDIQY
TRBJ1-2	TRBV10-3	-	AISRGLNYGYT
TRBJ2-3	TRBV21-1	-	ASSKSPLTSTDTQY
TRBJ1-1	TRBV30	-	AWSPGGAHSEAF
TRBJ1-2	TRBV15	-	ATSSGTGVNYGYT
TRBJ2-1	TRBV10-3	-	AISFGSNEQF
TRBJ1-2	TRBV9	-	ASSEQGGPGYT
TRBJ2-2	TRBV10-3	-	AITQGLVLAVNTGELF
TRBJ2-2	TRBV11-2	once	ASSLEVTSANTGELF
TRBJ2-4	TRBV12-5	-	ASEGDKNIQY
TRBJ2-5	TRBV11-2	-	ASSRLSGVETQY
TRBJ2-7	TRBV28	-	ASSSKAGGLLLYEQY
TRBJ2-7	TRBV6-5	-	ASRRGQGATQY
TRBJ1-5	TRBV6-6	-	ASRARGTSNQPQH
TRBJ2-7	TRBV27	-	ASSSFRSYEQY